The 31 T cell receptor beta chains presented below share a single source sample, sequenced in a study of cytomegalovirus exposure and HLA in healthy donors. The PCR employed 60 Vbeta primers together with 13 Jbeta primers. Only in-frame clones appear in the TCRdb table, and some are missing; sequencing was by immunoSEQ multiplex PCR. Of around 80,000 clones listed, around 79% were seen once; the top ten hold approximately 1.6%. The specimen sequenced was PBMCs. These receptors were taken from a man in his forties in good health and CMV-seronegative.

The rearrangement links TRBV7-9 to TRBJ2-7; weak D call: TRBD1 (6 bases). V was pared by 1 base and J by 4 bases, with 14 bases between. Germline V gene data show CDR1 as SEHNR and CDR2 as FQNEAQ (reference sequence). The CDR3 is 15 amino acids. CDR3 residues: CASSLGLRGPYEQYF. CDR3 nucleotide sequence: TGTGCCAGCAGCTTAGGTCTCAGGGGTCCGTACGAGCAGTACTTC.

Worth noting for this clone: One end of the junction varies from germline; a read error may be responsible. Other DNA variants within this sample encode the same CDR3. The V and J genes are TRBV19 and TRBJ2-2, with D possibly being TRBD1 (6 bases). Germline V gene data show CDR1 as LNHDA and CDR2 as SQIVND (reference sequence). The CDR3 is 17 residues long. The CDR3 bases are TGTGCCAGCAGTATAGGACTGAGGGACAAACACACCGGGGAGCTGTTTTTT. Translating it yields CASSIGLRDKHTGELFF.

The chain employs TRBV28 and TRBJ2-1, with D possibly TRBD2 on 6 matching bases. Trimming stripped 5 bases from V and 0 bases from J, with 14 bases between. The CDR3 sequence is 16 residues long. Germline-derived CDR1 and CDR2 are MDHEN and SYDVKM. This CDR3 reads CASSGRDGSSYNEQFF. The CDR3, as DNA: TGTGCCAGCAGTGGGCGGGACGGTAGCTCCTACAATGAGCAGTTCTTC.

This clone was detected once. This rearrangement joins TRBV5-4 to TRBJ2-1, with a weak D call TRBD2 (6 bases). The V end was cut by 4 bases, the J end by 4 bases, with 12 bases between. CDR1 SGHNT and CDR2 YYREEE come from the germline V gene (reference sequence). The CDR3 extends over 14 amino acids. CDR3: CASSTGERYNEQFF. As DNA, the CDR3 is TGTGCCAGCAGCACGGGAGAGCGGTACAATGAGCAGTTCTTC.

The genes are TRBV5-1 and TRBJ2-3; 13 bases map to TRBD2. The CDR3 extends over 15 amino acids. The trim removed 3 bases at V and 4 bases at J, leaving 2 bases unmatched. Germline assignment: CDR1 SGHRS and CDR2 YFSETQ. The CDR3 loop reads CASSWGLAGSDTQYF. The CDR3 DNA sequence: TGCGCCAGCAGCTGGGGACTAGCGGGATCAGATACGCAGTATTTT.

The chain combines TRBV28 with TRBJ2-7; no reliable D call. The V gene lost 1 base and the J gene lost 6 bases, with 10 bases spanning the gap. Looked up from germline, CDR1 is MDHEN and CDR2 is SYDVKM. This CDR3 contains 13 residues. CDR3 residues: CASSLFVPGEQYF. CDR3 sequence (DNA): TGTGCCAGCAGTTTATTTGTACCAGGCGAGCAGTACTTC. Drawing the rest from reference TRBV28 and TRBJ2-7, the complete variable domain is DVKVTQSSRYLVKRTGEKVFLECVQDMDHENMFWYRQDPGLGLRLIYFSYDVKMKEKGDIPEGYSVSREKKERFSLILESASTNQTSMYLCASSLFVPGEQYFGPGTRLTVT.

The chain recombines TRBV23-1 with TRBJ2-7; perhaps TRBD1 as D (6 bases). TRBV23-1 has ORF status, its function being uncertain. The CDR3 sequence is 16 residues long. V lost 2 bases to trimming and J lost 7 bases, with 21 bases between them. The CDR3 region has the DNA TGCGCCAGCAGTCAAAACACAGGGTGGATCGTGCGTGAGCAGTACTTC. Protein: CASSQNTGWIVREQYF.

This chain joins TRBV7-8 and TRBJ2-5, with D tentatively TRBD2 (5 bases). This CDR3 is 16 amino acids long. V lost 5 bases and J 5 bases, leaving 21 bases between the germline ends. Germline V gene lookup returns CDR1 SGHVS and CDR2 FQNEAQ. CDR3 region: CASSRLGLLEWETQYF. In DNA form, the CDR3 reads TGTGCCAGCAGCCGACTCGGACTTCTCGAGTGGGAGACCCAGTACTTC.

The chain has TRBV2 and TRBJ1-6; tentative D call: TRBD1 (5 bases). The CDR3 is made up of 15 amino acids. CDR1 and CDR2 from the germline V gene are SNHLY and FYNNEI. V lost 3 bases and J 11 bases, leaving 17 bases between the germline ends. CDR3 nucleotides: TGTGCCAGCAGTGACGCAGGGCCAAGGGGAACACCCCTCCACTTT. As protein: CASSDAGPRGTPLHF.

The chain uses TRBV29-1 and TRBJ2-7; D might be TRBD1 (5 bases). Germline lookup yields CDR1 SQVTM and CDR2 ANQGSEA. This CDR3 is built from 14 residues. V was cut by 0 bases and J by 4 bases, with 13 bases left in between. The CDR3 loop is CSVEDRVSGYEQYF. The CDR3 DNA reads TGCAGCGTTGAAGACAGGGTGAGTGGATACGAGCAGTACTTC.

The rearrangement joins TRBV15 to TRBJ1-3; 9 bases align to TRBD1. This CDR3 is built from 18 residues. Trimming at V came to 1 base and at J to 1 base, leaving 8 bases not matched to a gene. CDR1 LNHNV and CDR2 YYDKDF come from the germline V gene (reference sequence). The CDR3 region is CATSRVPRDRVSGNTIYF. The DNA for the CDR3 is TGTGCCACCAGCAGAGTCCCACGGGACAGGGTATCTGGAAACACCATATATTTT.

CDR3 DNA: TGTGCCAGCAGCTTAATTGAACGGGGGGCGACCGGGGAGCTGTTTTTT. Encoded protein: CASSLIERGATGELFF. V and J are TRBV5-4 and TRBJ2-2, with D possibly matching TRBD2 (7 bases). The CDR3 consists of 16 residues. Trimming cost V 2 bases and J 5 bases, with 16 bases left between them. The germline gives CDR1 SGHNT, CDR2 YYREEE (reference sequence).

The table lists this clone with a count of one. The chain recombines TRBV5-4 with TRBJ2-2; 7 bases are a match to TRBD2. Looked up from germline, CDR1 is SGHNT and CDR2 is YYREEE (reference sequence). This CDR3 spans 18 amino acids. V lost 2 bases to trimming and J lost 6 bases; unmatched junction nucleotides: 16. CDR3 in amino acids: CASSFDLLGGSVAGELFF. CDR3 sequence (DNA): TGTGCCAGCAGCTTCGATCTCTTGGGCGGGAGTGTCGCCGGGGAGCTGTTTTTT. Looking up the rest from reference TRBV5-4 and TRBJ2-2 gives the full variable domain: ETGVTQSPTHLIKTRGQQVTLRCSSQSGHNTVSWYQQALGQGPQFIFQYYREEENGRGNFPPRFSGLQFPNYSSELNVNALELDDSALYLCASSFDLLGGSVAGELFFGEGSRLTVL.

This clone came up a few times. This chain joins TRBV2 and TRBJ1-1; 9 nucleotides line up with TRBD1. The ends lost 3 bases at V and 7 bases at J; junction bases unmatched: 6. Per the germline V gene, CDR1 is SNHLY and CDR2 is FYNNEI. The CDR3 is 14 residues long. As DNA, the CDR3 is TGTGCCAGCAGTGATATAGGACAGGGGTATGAAGCTTTCTTT. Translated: CASSDIGQGYEAFF.

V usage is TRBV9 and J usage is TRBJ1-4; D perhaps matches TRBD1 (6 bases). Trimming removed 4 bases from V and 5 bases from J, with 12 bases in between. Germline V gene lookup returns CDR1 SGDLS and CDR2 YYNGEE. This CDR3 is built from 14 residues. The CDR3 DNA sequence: TGTGCCAGCAGCCTCAGGGGTGGAAATGAAAAACTGTTTTTT. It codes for CASSLRGGNEKLFF.

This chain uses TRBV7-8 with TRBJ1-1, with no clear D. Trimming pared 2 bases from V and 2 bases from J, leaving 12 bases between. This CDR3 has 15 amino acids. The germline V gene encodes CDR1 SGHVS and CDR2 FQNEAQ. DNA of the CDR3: TGTGCCAGCAGCTTAACAACGGGAGTTAACACTGAAGCTTTCTTT. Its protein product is CASSLTTGVNTEAFF. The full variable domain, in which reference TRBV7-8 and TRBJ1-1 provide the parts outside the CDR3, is GAGVSQSPRYKVAKRGQDVALRCDPISGHVSLFWYQQALGQGPEFLTYFQNEAQLDKSGLPSDRFFAERPEGSVSTLKIQRTQQEDSAVYLCASSLTTGVNTEAFFGQGTRLTVV.

CDR3 DNA sequence: TGTGCCAGCAGCTTAAGGGACAGGGCGGTGAATGAGCAGTTCTTC. Protein product: CASSLRDRAVNEQFF. The V gene is TRBV7-9, the J gene TRBJ2-1; 9 positions match TRBD1. The CDR3 runs 15 residues. From germline, CDR1 is SEHNR and CDR2 FQNEAQ (reference sequence). V gave up 2 bases and J gave up 7 bases; unmatched junction bases: 6.

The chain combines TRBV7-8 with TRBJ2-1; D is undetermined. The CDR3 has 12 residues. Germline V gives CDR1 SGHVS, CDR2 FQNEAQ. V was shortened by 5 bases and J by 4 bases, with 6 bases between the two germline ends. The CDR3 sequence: CASSASYNEQFF. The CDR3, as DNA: TGTGCCAGCAGCGCTAGTTACAATGAGCAGTTCTTC. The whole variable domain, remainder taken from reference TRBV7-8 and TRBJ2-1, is GAGVSQSPRYKVAKRGQDVALRCDPISGHVSLFWYQQALGQGPEFLTYFQNEAQLDKSGLPSDRFFAERPEGSVSTLKIQRTQQEDSAVYLCASSASYNEQFFGPGTRLTVL.

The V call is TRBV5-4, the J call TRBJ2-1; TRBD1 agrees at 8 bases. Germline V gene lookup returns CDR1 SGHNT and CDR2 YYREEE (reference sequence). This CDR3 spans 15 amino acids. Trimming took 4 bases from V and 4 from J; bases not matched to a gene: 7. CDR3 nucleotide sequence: TGTGCCAGCAGCCTGGACAGGGACCCTTACAATGAGCAGTTCTTC. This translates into CASSLDRDPYNEQFF.

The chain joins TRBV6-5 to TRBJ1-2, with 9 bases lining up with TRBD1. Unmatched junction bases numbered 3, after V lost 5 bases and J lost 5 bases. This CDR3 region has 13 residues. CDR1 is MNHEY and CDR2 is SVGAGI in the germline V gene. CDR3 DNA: TGTGCCAGCAGTGAGACAGGGGGTTATGGCTACACCTTC. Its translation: CASSETGGYGYTF.

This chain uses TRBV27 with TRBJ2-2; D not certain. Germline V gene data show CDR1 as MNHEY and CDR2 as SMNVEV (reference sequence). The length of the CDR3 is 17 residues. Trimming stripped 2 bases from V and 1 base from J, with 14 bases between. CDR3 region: CASSLVPLELNTGELFF. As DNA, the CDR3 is TGTGCCAGCAGTTTAGTCCCCCTAGAGTTGAACACCGGGGAGCTGTTTTTT.

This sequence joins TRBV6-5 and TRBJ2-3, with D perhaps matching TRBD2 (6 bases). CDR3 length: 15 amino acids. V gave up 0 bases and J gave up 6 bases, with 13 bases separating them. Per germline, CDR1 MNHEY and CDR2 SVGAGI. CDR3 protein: CASSYSVSREDTQYF. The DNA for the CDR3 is TGTGCCAGCAGTTACTCGGTCTCCCGGGAGGATACGCAGTATTTT.

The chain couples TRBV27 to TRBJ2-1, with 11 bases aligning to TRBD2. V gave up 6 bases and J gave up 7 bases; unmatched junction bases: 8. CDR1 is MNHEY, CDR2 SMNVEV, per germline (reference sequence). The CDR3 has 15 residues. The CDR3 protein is CASSLLAGVINEQFF. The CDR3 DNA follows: TGTGCCAGCAGCCTACTAGCGGGAGTAATTAATGAGCAGTTCTTC.

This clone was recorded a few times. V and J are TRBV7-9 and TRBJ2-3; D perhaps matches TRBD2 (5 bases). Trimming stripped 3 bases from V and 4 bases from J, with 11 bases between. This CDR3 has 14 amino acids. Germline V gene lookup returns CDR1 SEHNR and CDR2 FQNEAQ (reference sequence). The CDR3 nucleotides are TGTGCCAGCAGCTTCCTAGCTGTCCCAGATACGCAGTATTTT. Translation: CASSFLAVPDTQYF.

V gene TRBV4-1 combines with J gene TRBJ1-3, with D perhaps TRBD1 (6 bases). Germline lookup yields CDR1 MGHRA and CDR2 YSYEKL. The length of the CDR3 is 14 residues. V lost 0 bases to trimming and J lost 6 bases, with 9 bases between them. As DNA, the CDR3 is TGCGCCAGCAGCCAAGACGGACAGCAAAACACCATATATTTT. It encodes CASSQDGQQNTIYF.

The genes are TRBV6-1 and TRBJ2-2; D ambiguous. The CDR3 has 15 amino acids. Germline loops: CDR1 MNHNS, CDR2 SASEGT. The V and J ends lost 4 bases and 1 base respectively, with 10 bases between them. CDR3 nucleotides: TGTGCCAGCAGTGCCCGACTGGGGAACACCGGGGAGCTGTTTTTT. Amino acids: CASSARLGNTGELFF.

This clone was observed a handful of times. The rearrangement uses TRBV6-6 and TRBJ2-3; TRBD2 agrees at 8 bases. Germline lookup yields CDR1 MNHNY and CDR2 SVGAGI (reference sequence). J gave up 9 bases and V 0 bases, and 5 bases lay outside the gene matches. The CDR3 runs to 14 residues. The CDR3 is CASSYSAGAGTQYF. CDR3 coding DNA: TGTGCCAGCAGTTACTCAGCGGGGGCCGGGACGCAGTATTTT.

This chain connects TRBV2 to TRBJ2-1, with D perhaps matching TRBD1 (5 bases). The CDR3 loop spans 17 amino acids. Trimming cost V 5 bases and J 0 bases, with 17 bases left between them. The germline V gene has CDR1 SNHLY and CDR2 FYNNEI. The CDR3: CASSLRAGHLSYNEQFF. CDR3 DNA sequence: TGTGCCAGCAGTCTTCGGGCTGGACATCTCTCCTACAATGAGCAGTTCTTC.

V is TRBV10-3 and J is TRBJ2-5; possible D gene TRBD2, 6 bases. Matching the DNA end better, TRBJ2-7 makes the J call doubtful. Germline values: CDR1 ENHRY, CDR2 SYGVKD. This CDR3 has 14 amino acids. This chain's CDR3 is CAIRGAGAGDEQYF. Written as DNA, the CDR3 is TGTGCCATCAGAGGAGCGGGTGCCGGGGACGAGCAGTACTTC.

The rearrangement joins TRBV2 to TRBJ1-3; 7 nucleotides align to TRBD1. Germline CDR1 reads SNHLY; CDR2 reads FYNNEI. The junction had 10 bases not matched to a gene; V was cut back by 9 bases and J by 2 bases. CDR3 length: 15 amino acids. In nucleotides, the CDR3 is TGTGCCAGAAATGGGGACAGTACCACTGGAAACACCATATATTTT. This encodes CARNGDSTTGNTIYF.

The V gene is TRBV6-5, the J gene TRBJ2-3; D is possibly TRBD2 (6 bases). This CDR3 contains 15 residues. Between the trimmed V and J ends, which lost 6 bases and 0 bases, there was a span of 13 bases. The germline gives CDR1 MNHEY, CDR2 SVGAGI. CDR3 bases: TGTGCCAGCAGCACTAACGGGACTAGCACAGATACGCAGTATTTT. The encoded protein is CASSTNGTSTDTQYF.